A single T cell receptor beta chain is shown here with its context. The antigen remains unidentified. These data are taken from a study of T cell responses to AZD1222 COVID-19 vaccine. The CDR3 has 14 amino acids. Germline assignment: CDR1 SGHDN and CDR2 FVKESK. V shed 1 base and J shed 4 bases, with 10 bases lying between them. Overall study results and limits: Across spike, vaccine-associated CD4 TCRs were found, dominant at 160-218 and 743-854. Most donors were white British, females outnumbered males, and clonal diversity was possibly underestimated.

The repertoire was sequenced with immunoSEQ multiplex PCR; TCRdb's copy has only in-frame clones and lacks some. The repertoire has 150,000 to 200,000 clones, 75% to 90% of them found once; the top ten carry roughly 6%. V and J are TRBV14 and TRBJ1-2, with D possibly TRBD1 on 5 matching bases. This sequence originates from an adult in good health. Sequencing used peripheral blood, obtained on day 0 of AZD1222 vaccination. CDR3 region: CASSQAGRVYGYTF. In nucleotides, the CDR3 is TGTGCCAGCAGCCAAGCGGGGCGCGTCTATGGCTACACCTTC. Filled out from reference TRBV14 and TRBJ1-2, the complete variable domain reads EAGVTQFPSHSVIEKGQTVTLRCDPISGHDNLYWYRRVMGKEIKFLLHFVKESKQDESGMPNNRFLAERTGGTYSTLKVQPAELEDSGVYFCASSQAGRVYGYTFGSGTRLTVV.